The entry that follows covers one TCR beta chain sequence. As yet, its antigen is unknown. These data are taken from a study of cytomegalovirus exposure and HLA in healthy donors. This PCR relied on a set of 60 Vbeta primers and 13 Jbeta primers. TCRdb's copy holds only in-frame clones and misses some; the assay was immunoSEQ multiplex PCR. This sample has more than 95,000 clones, with 72% found just once. The study, taken as a whole, reports: Previous analysis showed most TCR beta V segments were productive about 90% or about 30% of the time.

The CDR3 contains 14 residues. In germline, CDR1 is MDHEN, CDR2 SYDVKM. The ends lost 6 bases at V and 3 bases at J; junction bases unmatched: 4. The sequenced sample was PBMCs. This receptor was obtained from a man aged 30-40 years in good health and CMV-seronegative. V gene TRBV28 combines with J gene TRBJ2-5, with 10 bases that match TRBD1. The CDR3 region has the DNA TGTGCCAGCAGCAAGACAGGGGGCGAAGAGACCCAGTACTTC. Residues: CASSKTGGEETQYF. Based on the CDR3 plus reference TRBV28 and TRBJ2-5, the full variable domain is DVKVTQSSRYLVKRTGEKVFLECVQDMDHENMFWYRQDPGLGLRLIYFSYDVKMKEKGDIPEGYSVSREKKERFSLILESASTNQTSMYLCASSKTGGEETQYFGPGTRLLVL.